These 27 T cell receptor beta chains were sequenced from one sample in a study of human versus mouse CDR3 diversity and MHC coevolution. Clones were read by immunoSEQ multiplex PCR, and TCRdb kept only the in-frame ones, dropping some. The top ten hold approximately 17% of the sample, which has 50,000 to 70,000 clones, over 90% seen once. Material: naive CD4+ T cells from blood. As for subset: CD45RO-negative CD62L-positive naive CD4 T cells. These receptors originate from a person between 60 and 70 years old in good health.

This chain links TRBV6-1 with TRBJ1-2, with TRBD1 as a possible D gene (6 bases). Trimming left V 2 bases short and J 4 bases short, with 11 bases between. There are 14 residues in the CDR3. Germline V gene data show CDR1 as MNHNS and CDR2 as SASEGT. The CDR3 bases are TGTGCCAGCAGTGAATACAGGGTAGCCTATGGCTACACCTTC. As protein: CASSEYRVAYGYTF.

This clone was detected only once. This chain uses TRBV7-9 with TRBJ2-7; tentative D call: TRBD2 (5 bases). The CDR3 spans 13 residues. V dropped 5 bases and J dropped 6 bases, with 14 bases sitting between them. CDR1 is SEHNR, CDR2 FQNEAQ, per germline (reference sequence). For the CDR3, the DNA is TGTGCCAGCAGCCTAGACGCTCTAGCCGAGCAGTACTTC. Translation gives CASSLDALAEQYF.

The chain is built from TRBV5-1 and TRBJ2-3; TRBD1 might be the D (7 bases). The CDR3 runs 14 residues. Germline values: CDR1 SGHRS, CDR2 YFSETQ. V was cut by 1 base and J by 6 bases, with 12 bases left in between. For the CDR3, the DNA is TGCGCCAGCAGCTTGCAGGGGGAGGTTGATACGCAGTATTTT. As protein: CASSLQGEVDTQYF. The full variable domain, completed using reference TRBV5-1 and TRBJ2-3, is KAGVTQTPRYLIKTRGQQVTLSCSPISGHRSVSWYQQTPGQGLQFLFEYFSETQRNKGNFPGRFSGRQFSNSRSEMNVSTLELGDSALYLCASSLQGEVDTQYFGPGTRLTVL.

V is TRBV27 and J is TRBJ2-7; TRBD2 agrees at 10 bases. Germline values: CDR1 MNHEY, CDR2 SMNVEV (reference sequence). The CDR3 contains 16 residues. V shed 6 bases and J 2 bases; nucleotides not matched to a gene: 10. The CDR3 sequence is CASSSSTGLAAYEQYF. CDR3 coding DNA: TGTGCCAGCAGCTCCTCAACAGGACTAGCGGCCTACGAGCAGTACTTC.

V and J are TRBV11-3 and TRBJ1-1, with D uncertain. The germline V gene encodes CDR1 SGHNT and CDR2 YENEEA. V was shortened by 2 bases and J by 1 base, with 5 bases between the two germline ends. The CDR3 consists of 13 residues. The CDR3 here is CASSLYRNTEAFF. The CDR3 region has the DNA TGTGCCAGCAGCTTATATAGGAACACTGAAGCTTTCTTT.

This clone has a single count. The chain employs TRBV11-2 and TRBJ2-5; 10 bases are shared with TRBD2. The germline V gene encodes CDR1 SGHAT and CDR2 FQNNGV. The CDR3 totals 16 residues. V shed 3 bases, J shed 4 bases, and the junction held 8 bases outside the gene matches. CDR3 sequence: CASSFRAVAGGETQYF. CDR3 DNA: TGTGCCAGCAGCTTTCGAGCCGTAGCGGGAGGAGAGACCCAGTACTTC.

The V and J genes are TRBV4-2 and TRBJ2-5; 8 bases line up with TRBD2. The CDR3 consists of 15 residues. CDR1 and CDR2 from the germline V gene are LGHNA and YNFKEQ. Unmatched junction bases numbered 9, after V lost 4 bases and J lost 5 bases. The CDR3 reads CASSPRTSSVETQYF. Here the CDR3 DNA reads TGTGCCAGCAGCCCCCGGACTAGCAGTGTGGAGACCCAGTACTTC.

This chain joins TRBV11-2 and TRBJ1-2, with TRBD1 as a possible D gene (6 bases). The CDR3 is 15 amino acids. The germline gives CDR1 SGHAT, CDR2 FQNNGV. V was pared by 5 bases and J by 4 bases, with 17 bases between. CDR3 bases: TGTGCCAGCAGCCCACCGGCGGACAGTGTCTATGGCTACACCTTC. Translated, it gives CASSPPADSVYGYTF.

The chain uses TRBV10-3 and TRBJ1-4; D uncertain. Trimming shortened V by 4 bases and J by 7 bases, and 10 bases separated the two germline ends. This CDR3 is built from 13 residues. Germline CDR1 is ENHRY and CDR2 is SYGVKD. In DNA form, the CDR3 reads TGTGCCATCAGTGGGTCCGAGGGTGAAAAACTGTTTTTT. It translates to CAISGSEGEKLFF.

This clone was seen just once. The genes are TRBV5-4 and TRBJ1-2, with a weak D call TRBD1 (5 bases). V lost 0 bases and J 8 bases, leaving 11 bases between the germline ends. Germline V lookup: CDR1 SGHNT, CDR2 YYREEE (reference sequence). CDR3 size: 13 residues. In DNA form, the CDR3 reads TGTGCCAGCAGCTTGGGTCCACAGGAGGGCTACACCTTC. Amino acid sequence: CASSLGPQEGYTF. Using reference TRBV5-4 and TRBJ1-2 for the parts outside the CDR3, the full variable domain is ETGVTQSPTHLIKTRGQQVTLRCSSQSGHNTVSWYQQALGQGPQFIFQYYREEENGRGNFPPRFSGLQFPNYSSELNVNALELDDSALYLCASSLGPQEGYTFGSGTRLTVV.

The rearrangement links TRBV19 to TRBJ1-2, with a weak D call TRBD1 (6 bases). Between the trimmed V and J ends, which lost 5 bases and 7 bases, there was a span of 17 bases. Looked up from germline, CDR1 is LNHDA and CDR2 is SQIVND (reference sequence). The CDR3 has 14 amino acids. CDR3 in amino acids: CASSLGGGLSGYTF. CDR3 sequence (DNA): TGTGCCAGTAGTCTCGGGGGGGGCCTTTCTGGCTACACCTTC.

J is TRBJ2-1 and V is TRBV7-2; 15 nucleotides align to TRBD2. V was pared by 5 bases and J by 7 bases, with 9 bases of the junction left unmatched. The germline gives CDR1 SGHTA, CDR2 FQGNSA. The CDR3 is 17 amino acids. The CDR3 sequence: CASSPPGLAGGRNEQFF. CDR3 bases: TGTGCCAGCAGCCCGCCGGGACTAGCGGGAGGTAGGAATGAGCAGTTCTTC.

The V gene is TRBV2, the J gene TRBJ2-2; D remains ambiguous. Trimming took 2 bases from V and 5 from J, leaving 9 bases between them. Germline values: CDR1 SNHLY, CDR2 FYNNEI. The CDR3 sequence is 14 residues long. The CDR3 is CASSEKRSTGELFF. The CDR3 DNA sequence: TGTGCCAGCAGTGAAAAGCGTTCAACCGGGGAGCTGTTTTTT.

The genes are TRBV2 and TRBJ2-2, with a weak D call TRBD1 (7 bases). The germline CDR1 and CDR2 sequences are SNHLY and FYNNEI. This CDR3 has 17 amino acids. The V end lost 5 bases, the J end lost 2 bases, and 18 bases lay between the germline ends. CDR3 coding DNA: TGTGCCAGCAGTTCCCAGGGGGGAGACTATAACACCGGGGAGCTGTTTTTT. This gives the protein CASSSQGGDYNTGELFF.

The chain recombines TRBV2 with TRBJ2-1, with a tentative D call TRBD1 (5 bases). Germline values: CDR1 SNHLY, CDR2 FYNNEI. The CDR3 has 13 residues. Between the trimmed V and J ends, which lost 10 bases and 1 base, there was a span of 11 bases. The CDR3 protein is CATLAGSYNEQFF. CDR3 DNA sequence: TGTGCCACCCTCGCAGGGTCCTACAATGAGCAGTTCTTC.

This clone came up a few times. This sequence joins TRBV10-3 and TRBJ2-7; TRBD1 agrees at 7 bases. V was pared by 3 bases and J by 2 bases, with 7 bases of the junction left unmatched. In germline, CDR1 is ENHRY, CDR2 SYGVKD. The CDR3 has 15 amino acids. The CDR3 nucleotides are TGTGCCATCAGTGATCCCAGGGGGAAAACCTACGAGCAGTACTTC. As protein: CAISDPRGKTYEQYF.

The V gene is TRBV5-8, the J gene TRBJ2-5; D is perhaps TRBD1 (8 bases). V was shortened by 0 bases and J by 1 base, with 13 bases between the two germline ends. This CDR3 has 16 residues. Germline V gives CDR1 SGHTS, CDR2 YDEGEE. CDR3 protein: CASSLDRGGPQETQYF. CDR3 coding DNA: TGTGCCAGCAGCTTGGACAGGGGGGGACCCCAAGAGACCCAGTACTTC.

CDR3 region: CASSGGGTSGAVGEQYF. In DNA form, the CDR3 reads TGTGCCAGCAGTGGGGGGGGGACTAGCGGCGCCGTAGGCGAGCAGTACTTC. The chain has TRBV9 and TRBJ2-7, with 11 nucleotides matching TRBD2. CDR3 length: 17 residues. Germline V gene data show CDR1 as SGDLS and CDR2 as YYNGEE. The V and J ends lost 5 bases and 6 bases, in that order; junction bases with no gene match: 16.

The chain has TRBV10-2 and TRBJ1-5, with D possibly matching TRBD1 (5 bases). Trimming left V 6 bases short and J 2 bases short, with 14 bases between. Germline CDR1 WSHSY, CDR2 SAAADI. CDR3 length: 15 amino acids. The CDR3 is CASSPTGGGNQPQHF. The CDR3 DNA sequence: TGCGCCAGCAGCCCAACAGGAGGGGGCAATCAGCCCCAGCATTTT.

V usage is TRBV5-1 and J usage is TRBJ2-5; 8 bases agree with TRBD2. Trimming cost V 2 bases and J 5 bases; bases outside gene matches: 11. The CDR3 runs 16 residues. The germline V gene encodes CDR1 SGHRS and CDR2 YFSETQ. CDR3 in amino acids: CASSFGRDPPPETQYF. CDR3 nucleotide sequence: TGCGCCAGCAGCTTCGGGAGGGACCCGCCTCCGGAGACCCAGTACTTC.

V usage is TRBV19 and J usage is TRBJ1-2; 8 nucleotides agree with TRBD1. The CDR3 consists of 14 residues. The ends lost 9 bases at V and 7 bases at J; junction bases unmatched: 13. Germline values: CDR1 LNHDA, CDR2 SQIVND (reference sequence). The CDR3 region is CASAGTGIPGGYTF. The CDR3 DNA reads as TGTGCCAGCGCCGGGACAGGTATTCCGGGTGGCTACACCTTC.

This chain links TRBV6-5 with TRBJ2-7, with TRBD1 matching over 9 bases. V gave up 4 bases and J gave up 2 bases; unmatched junction bases: 6. From germline, CDR1 is MNHEY and CDR2 SVGAGI. The CDR3 loop spans 15 amino acids. CDR3 protein: CASSSGTGIAYEQYF. The DNA for the CDR3 is TGTGCCAGCAGTTCCGGGACAGGGATAGCCTACGAGCAGTACTTC.

The gene calls are TRBV18 and TRBJ1-4; a possible D gene is TRBD1 (5 bases). V was cut by 9 bases and J by 3 bases, with 14 bases left in between. The CDR3 extends over 14 amino acids. Germline loops: CDR1 KGHSH, CDR2 LQKENI. The chain's CDR3 is CASSDSLANEKLFF. CDR3 bases: TGTGCCAGTTCTGACAGTTTGGCTAATGAAAAACTGTTTTTT.

The chain joins TRBV5-1 to TRBJ1-1; D is unresolved. CDR3 size: 13 residues. The V end was cut by 4 bases, the J end by 1 base, with 8 bases between. The V gene's germline CDR1 is SGHRS and CDR2 YFSETQ. The CDR3 bases are TGCGCCAGCAGCGAAACACCGAACACTGAAGCTTTCTTT. This codes for CASSETPNTEAFF.

V and J are TRBV6-1 and TRBJ2-5, with D possibly TRBD2 on 6 matching bases. The closer fit of TRBJ2-7 to the DNA end suggests the J call may be wrong. CDR3 length equals 14 residues. The germline CDR1 and CDR2 sequences are MNHNS and SASEGT. CDR3 protein: CASTAEGYSYEQYF. The CDR3 DNA is TGTGCCAGCACCGCGGAGGGATACTCCTACGAGCAGTACTTC.

The CDR3 bases are TGCGCCAGCAGCTTTTGGGACCCACAGGGGGATGGCTACACCTTC. Translation: CASSFWDPQGDGYTF. The chain is built from TRBV5-1 and TRBJ1-2; 8 bases are a match to TRBD1. Germline CDR1 reads SGHRS; CDR2 reads YFSETQ. The CDR3 length is 15 residues. V shed 2 bases, J shed 6 bases, and the junction held 9 bases outside the gene matches.

V is TRBV6-1 and J is TRBJ2-7, with 7 nucleotides matching TRBD1. The CDR3 extends over 13 amino acids. Germline trimming cut 7 bases from V and 2 bases from J; bases unmatched to any gene: 5. Germline V gene sequence: CDR1 MNHNS, CDR2 SASEGT. CDR3 nucleotides: TGTGCCAGCACCGGGACAGTCACCTACGAGCAGTACTTC. This codes for CASTGTVTYEQYF.